The 13 T cell receptor beta chains below all came from one sample that was sequenced in a study of blood T cell repertoires in COVID-19. Produced via immunoSEQ multiplex PCR; TCRdb's table is partial and in-frame only. The data hold about 50,000 clones, with 83% observed a single time. The sequenced sample consisted of peripheral blood. These receptors were collected from a woman of 80 years or more with acute or convalescent COVID-19.

The chain couples TRBV30 to TRBJ1-2; no firm D call. Germline V gene data show CDR1 as GTSNPN and CDR2 as SVGIG (reference sequence). This CDR3 is built from 14 residues. V shed 2 bases and J shed 3 bases, with 13 bases lying between them. DNA of the CDR3: TGTGCCTGGAGTTTCGGCCGGGAGGACTATGGCTACACCTTC. Protein: CAWSFGREDYGYTF.

J is TRBJ2-1 and V is TRBV5-6; 10 bases are shared with TRBD2. The V segment lost 4 bases and the J segment 8 bases; nucleotides outside the gene matches: 9. CDR3 size: 15 residues. Germline V gives CDR1 SGHDT, CDR2 YYEEEE. CDR3 in amino acids: CASSSLAGAEDEQFF. CDR3 sequence (DNA): TGTGCCAGCAGCAGCCTAGCGGGGGCCGAGGATGAGCAGTTCTTC. Together with reference TRBV5-6 and TRBJ2-1, the CDR3 gives the full variable domain: DAGVTQSPTHLIKTRGQQVTLRCSPKSGHDTVSWYQQALGQGPQFIFQYYEEEERQRGNFPDRFSGHQFPNYSSELNVNALLLGDSALYLCASSSLAGAEDEQFFGPGTRLTVL.

The rearrangement uses TRBV11-2 and TRBJ2-5, with 11 bases identical to TRBD1. V gave up 6 bases and J gave up 3 bases; unmatched junction bases: 3. Germline lookup yields CDR1 SGHAT and CDR2 FQNNGV. The CDR3 is 14 residues long. Here the CDR3 DNA reads TGTGCCAGCAGGTGGACAGGGGGCAAAGAGACCCAGTACTTC. Protein product: CASRWTGGKETQYF. Together with reference TRBV11-2 and TRBJ2-5, the CDR3 gives the full variable domain: EAGVAQSPRYKIIEKRQSVAFWCNPISGHATLYWYQQILGQGPKLLIQFQNNGVVDDSQLPKDRFSAERLKGVDSTLKIQPAKLEDSAVYLCASRWTGGKETQYFGPGTRLLVL.

This clone turned up a few times. The V and J genes are TRBV6-5 and TRBJ1-2, with 8 bases aligning to TRBD1. The length of the CDR3 is 16 residues. CDR1 is MNHEY and CDR2 is SVGAGI in the germline V gene. With 0 bases clipped from V and 4 bases from J, the junction kept 7 bases outside the gene matches. CDR3 sequence: CASSYSIWTGSYGYTF. In DNA form, the CDR3 reads TGTGCCAGCAGTTACTCGATTTGGACAGGGTCCTATGGCTACACCTTC.

This clone was counted only a few times. The chain employs TRBV5-1 and TRBJ2-3, with 7 positions matching TRBD2. Germline loops: CDR1 SGHRS, CDR2 YFSETQ. This CDR3 is 15 amino acids long. Trimming cost V 1 base and J 5 bases; bases outside gene matches: 7. CDR3 region: CASSLPLAVGDTQYF. CDR3 nucleotides: TGCGCCAGCAGCTTGCCCCTAGCGGTGGGAGATACGCAGTATTTT.

Concerning this clone: This specimen includes other DNA sequences encoding the same CDR3. The chain couples TRBV5-1 to TRBJ1-1, with TRBD1 matching over 9 bases. The CDR3 spans 14 residues. Trimming took 3 bases from V and 5 from J; bases not matched to a gene: 5. The V gene's germline CDR1 is SGHRS and CDR2 YFSETQ. The CDR3 DNA reads as TGCGCCAGCAGCTCGGGACAGGGTGGGACTGAAGCTTTCTTT. Translation gives CASSSGQGGTEAFF.

This chain links TRBV7-3 with TRBJ2-3, with D perhaps matching TRBD2 (6 bases). This CDR3 is built from 14 residues. Looked up from germline, CDR1 is SGHTA and CDR2 is FQGTGA. V was pared by 5 bases and J by 3 bases, with 12 bases between. Here the CDR3 reads CASSPRLGTDTQYF. The CDR3 DNA is TGTGCCAGCAGCCCGCGACTAGGGACAGATACGCAGTATTTT.

This chain uses TRBV2 with TRBJ1-5, with 7 bases that match TRBD1. The CDR3 is 14 residues long. The V gene's germline CDR1 is SNHLY and CDR2 FYNNEI. V lost 6 bases to trimming and J lost 4 bases; unmatched junction nucleotides: 6. The CDR3 protein is CASSRQGSNQPQHF. The CDR3 DNA reads as TGTGCCAGCAGCAGACAGGGCTCAAATCAGCCCCAGCATTTT. Full variable domain (remainder filled in from reference TRBV2 and TRBJ1-5): EPEVTQTPSHQVTQMGQEVILRCVPISNHLYFYWYRQILGQKVEFLVSFYNNEISEKSEIFDDQFSVERPDGSNFTLKIRSTKLEDSAMYFCASSRQGSNQPQHFGDGTRLSIL.

The chain uses TRBV5-1 and TRBJ1-3; 7 bases fit TRBD1. With 2 bases clipped from V and 2 bases from J, the junction kept 1 base outside the gene matches. CDR1 is SGHRS and CDR2 is YFSETQ in the germline V gene. This CDR3 is 14 amino acids long. Here the CDR3 reads CASSLQGTGNTIYF. In DNA, the CDR3 is TGCGCCAGCAGCTTACAGGGGACTGGAAACACCATATATTTT.

This sequence joins TRBV11-3 and TRBJ2-3; tentatively, D is TRBD2 (5 bases). Germline V gene data show CDR1 as SGHNT and CDR2 as YENEEA. This CDR3 is 15 amino acids long. The V gene lost 5 bases and the J gene lost 1 base, with 13 bases spanning the gap. The CDR3 nucleotides are TGTGCCAGCAGCACGGGAAGTGGGGGCACAGATACGCAGTATTTT. Its translation is CASSTGSGGTDTQYF.

This clone appeared a single time. The V gene is TRBV24-1, the J gene TRBJ2-5; tentative D call: TRBD1 (7 bases). This CDR3 is built from 18 residues. Per the germline V gene, CDR1 is KGHDR and CDR2 is SFDVKD. The germline V and J ends were trimmed by 1 base and 0 bases, with 17 bases remaining between them. The CDR3 DNA reads TGTGCCACCAGTGATTTAATGGAGACAGGGAGGTACCAAGAGACCCAGTACTTC. Protein product: CATSDLMETGRYQETQYF.

J is TRBJ2-5 and V is TRBV6-1; 14 bases align to TRBD2. With 2 bases clipped from V and 5 bases from J, the junction kept 10 bases outside the gene matches. Germline assignment: CDR1 MNHNS and CDR2 SASEGT. The CDR3 runs to 18 residues. DNA of the CDR3: TGTGCCAGCAGTGAAAGTGGGACTAGCGGGGGCCTGATGGAGACCCAGTACTTC. This gives the protein CASSESGTSGGLMETQYF.

The J gene is TRBJ2-3, the V gene TRBV7-6, with D perhaps matching TRBD1 (6 bases). The CDR3 runs to 15 residues. Germline assignment: CDR1 SGHVS and CDR2 FNYEAQ. V lost 5 bases, J lost 3 bases, and 15 bases lay in between. CDR3 in DNA: TGTGCCAGCAGCCTTAACAGGGCGGTTACAGATACGCAGTATTTT. This gives the protein CASSLNRAVTDTQYF.